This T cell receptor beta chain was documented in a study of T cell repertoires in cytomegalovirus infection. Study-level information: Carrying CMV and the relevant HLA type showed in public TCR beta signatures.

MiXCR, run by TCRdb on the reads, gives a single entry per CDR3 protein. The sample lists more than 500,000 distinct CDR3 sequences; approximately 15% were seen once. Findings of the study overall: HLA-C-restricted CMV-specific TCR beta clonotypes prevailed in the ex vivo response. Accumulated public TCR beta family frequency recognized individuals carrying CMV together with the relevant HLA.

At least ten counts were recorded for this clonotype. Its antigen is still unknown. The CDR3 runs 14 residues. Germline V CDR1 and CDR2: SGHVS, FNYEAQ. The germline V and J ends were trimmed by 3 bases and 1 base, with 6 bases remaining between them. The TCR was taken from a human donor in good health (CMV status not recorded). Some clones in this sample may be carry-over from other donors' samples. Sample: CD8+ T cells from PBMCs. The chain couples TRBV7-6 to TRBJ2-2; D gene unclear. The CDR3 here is CASSLRRNTGELFF. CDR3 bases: TGTGCCAGCAGCTTGCGGCGGAACACCGGGGAGCTGTTTTTT. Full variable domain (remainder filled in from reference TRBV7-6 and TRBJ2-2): GAGVSQSPRYKVTKRGQDVALRCDPISGHVSLYWYRQALGQGPEFLTYFNYEAQQDKSGLPNDRFSAERPEGSISTLTIQRTEQRDSAMYRCASSLRRNTGELFFGEGSRLTVL.